The entry below gives a single T cell receptor (beta chain) sequence along with its context. Its antigen is still unknown. This record comes from a study of cytomegalovirus exposure and HLA in healthy donors. Study-wide results and limits: Later work showed greater clonal expansion in HLA-associated TCR beta chains than in equally common others.

Germline CDR1 reads SGHRS; CDR2 reads YFSETQ. The V and J ends lost 4 bases and 5 bases, in that order; junction bases with no gene match: 5. The CDR3 totals 14 residues. A multiplex PCR was run with 60 Vbeta primers and 13 Jbeta primers. Repertoires were generated with immunoSEQ multiplex PCR, while TCRdb's copy carries only in-frame clones and drops some. The data hold 89,000 or so clones, with around four fifths observed a single time. The TCR was taken from a boy aged 10-17 years in good health and CMV-seronegative. Sequenced material: PBMCs. This sequence joins TRBV5-1 and TRBJ2-4; TRBD1 aligns across 8 bases. The CDR3 bases are TGCGCCAGCAGCCCCCTGGGACAGGAAAACATTCAGTACTTC. Its translation is CASSPLGQENIQYF.